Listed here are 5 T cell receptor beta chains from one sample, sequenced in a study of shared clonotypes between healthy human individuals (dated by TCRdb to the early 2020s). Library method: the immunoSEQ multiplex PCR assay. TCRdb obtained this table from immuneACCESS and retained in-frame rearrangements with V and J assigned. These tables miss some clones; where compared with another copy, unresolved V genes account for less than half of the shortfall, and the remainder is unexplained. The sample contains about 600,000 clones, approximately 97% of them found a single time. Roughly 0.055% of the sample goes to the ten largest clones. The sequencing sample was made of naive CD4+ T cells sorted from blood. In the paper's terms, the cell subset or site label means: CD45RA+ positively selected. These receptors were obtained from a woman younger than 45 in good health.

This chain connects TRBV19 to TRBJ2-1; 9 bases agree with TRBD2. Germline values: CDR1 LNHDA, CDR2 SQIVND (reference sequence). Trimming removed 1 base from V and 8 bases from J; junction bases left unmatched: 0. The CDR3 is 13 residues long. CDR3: CASSIGGRDEQFF. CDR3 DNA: TGTGCCAGTAGTATAGGCGGGAGGGATGAGCAGTTCTTC.

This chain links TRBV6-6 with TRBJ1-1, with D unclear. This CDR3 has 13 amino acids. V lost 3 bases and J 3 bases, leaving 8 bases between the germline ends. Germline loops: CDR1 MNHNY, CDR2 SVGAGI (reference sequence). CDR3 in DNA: TGTGCCAGCAGTTATGGGTCGGACACTGAAGCTTTCTTT. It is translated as CASSYGSDTEAFF.

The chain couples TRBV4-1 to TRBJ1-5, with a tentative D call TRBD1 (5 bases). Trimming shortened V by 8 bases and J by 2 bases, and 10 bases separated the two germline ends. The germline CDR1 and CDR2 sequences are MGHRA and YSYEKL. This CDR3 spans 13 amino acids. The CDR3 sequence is CASLTGGNQPQHF. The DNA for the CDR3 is TGCGCCAGCCTGACGGGGGGCAATCAGCCCCAGCATTTT.

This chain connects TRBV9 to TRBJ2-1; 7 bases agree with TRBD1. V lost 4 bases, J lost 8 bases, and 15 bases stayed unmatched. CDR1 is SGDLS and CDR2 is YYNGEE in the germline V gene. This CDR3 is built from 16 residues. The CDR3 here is CASSRWDSLLGDEQFF. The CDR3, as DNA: TGTGCCAGCAGCAGATGGGACAGCCTTCTGGGGGATGAGCAGTTCTTC.

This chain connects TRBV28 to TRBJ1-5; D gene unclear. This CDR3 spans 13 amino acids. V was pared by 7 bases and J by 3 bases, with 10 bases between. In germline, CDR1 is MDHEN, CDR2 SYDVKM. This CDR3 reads CASTSWVNQPQHF. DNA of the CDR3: TGTGCCAGCACCTCGTGGGTCAATCAGCCCCAGCATTTT.